This passage covers 24 T cell receptor beta chains from one sample sequenced in a study of shared clonotypes between healthy human individuals. The repertoire was sequenced with immunoSEQ multiplex PCR; TCRdb's copy has only in-frame clones and lacks some. The table records some 1 million clones, about 74% of them present only once. The sequenced sample consisted of memory CD4+ T cells sorted from blood. Subset noted: CD45RA-negative fraction. The receptors shown here come from a man between 18 and 35 years old in good health.

This chain connects TRBV9 to TRBJ2-3, with 7 bases aligning to TRBD1. In germline, CDR1 is SGDLS, CDR2 YYNGEE. The V gene end was trimmed by 4 bases and the J gene end by 4 bases; junction bases not matched to a gene: 6. CDR3 size: 14 residues. As DNA, the CDR3 is TGTGCCAGCAGCCCCCCCCAGGGGGCAGATACGCAGTATTTT. This encodes CASSPPQGADTQYF.

This clone was detected only a few times. The CDR3 region is CASSVGAGAHSGNTIYF. The DNA of the CDR3 is TGTGCCAGCAGCGTAGGGGCAGGGGCCCACTCTGGAAACACCATATATTTT. The chain carries TRBV9 and TRBJ1-3; a possible D gene is TRBD1 (6 bases). V lost 0 bases and J 0 bases, leaving 13 bases between the germline ends. This CDR3 contains 17 residues. The V gene's germline CDR1 is SGDLS and CDR2 YYNGEE. Full variable domain (rest looked up from reference TRBV9 and TRBJ1-3): DSGVTQTPKHLITATGQRVTLRCSPRSGDLSVYWYQQSLDQGLQFLIQYYNGEERAKGNILERFSAQQFPDLHSELNLSSLELGDSALYFCASSVGAGAHSGNTIYFGEGSWLTVV.

This clone came up once. The same CDR3 can be traced to other DNA sequences in this sample. The chain carries TRBV19 and TRBJ1-2; 7 bases agree with TRBD1. Germline V gives CDR1 LNHDA, CDR2 SQIVND (reference sequence). The CDR3 has 13 amino acids. V was clipped by 4 bases and J by 3 bases; unmatched bases: 2. The CDR3 region is CASSSTGDYGYTF. CDR3 DNA: TGTGCCAGTAGTAGCACAGGGGACTATGGCTACACCTTC.

About this clone itself: Possible read error: a much larger clone is one base away. The DNA of the CDR3 is TGCAGCGTTGAAAAAGGGCAGGGCTACTATGGCTACACCTTC. This codes for CSVEKGQGYYGYTF. The V and J genes are TRBV29-1 and TRBJ1-2, with D perhaps TRBD1 (5 bases). Germline lookup yields CDR1 SQVTM and CDR2 ANQGSEA. The CDR3 runs 14 residues. V was cut by 2 bases and J by 3 bases, with 13 bases left in between.

Notes on this clone: At the DNA level, this CDR3 is encoded by other sequences in the same sample as well. The gene calls are TRBV5-1 and TRBJ2-3; D is unresolved. CDR3 length: 15 residues. The germline V and J ends were trimmed by 0 bases and 0 bases, with 8 bases remaining between them. In germline, CDR1 is SGHRS, CDR2 YFSETQ. The CDR3 bases are TGCGCCAGCAGCTTGGGGTCAGCTAGCACAGATACGCAGTATTTT. Its protein product is CASSLGSASTDTQYF.

The chain employs TRBV6-1 and TRBJ2-7, with 8 bases matching TRBD2. Germline lookup yields CDR1 MNHNS and CDR2 SASEGT. CDR3 length equals 13 residues. The trim removed 7 bases at V and 3 bases at J, leaving 5 bases unmatched. The CDR3, as DNA: TGTGCCAGCAAGTATGGGACTAGCTACGAGCAGTACTTC. It is translated as CASKYGTSYEQYF.

This chain joins TRBV28 and TRBJ1-2; D gene ambiguous. This CDR3 is built from 15 residues. CDR1 is MDHEN and CDR2 is SYDVKM in the germline V gene. Trimming cost V 8 bases and J 4 bases, with 20 bases left between them. CDR3 DNA sequence: TGTGCCAGCCTAGCACCGGCCGGAGGTTTCTATGGCTACACCTTC. Translated, it gives CASLAPAGGFYGYTF.

This clone was recorded only once. The chain couples TRBV11-3 to TRBJ2-5; D call uncertain. This CDR3 region has 13 residues. CDR1 is SGHNT and CDR2 is YENEEA in the germline V gene. With 2 bases removed from V and 4 bases from J, the gap between germline ends came to 8 bases. The CDR3 region is CASSLWSGETQYF. The DNA for the CDR3 is TGTGCCAGCAGCTTATGGAGTGGAGAGACCCAGTACTTC.

The CDR3 nucleotides read TGCGCCAGCAGCCAGATGACAGGGATCCGTGGTGGCTACACCTTC. Translated, it gives CASSQMTGIRGGYTF. This sequence joins TRBV4-1 and TRBJ1-2; 7 positions match TRBD1. Trimming at V came to 3 bases and at J to 7 bases, leaving 11 bases not matched to a gene. This CDR3 is 15 amino acids long. Germline V lookup: CDR1 MGHRA, CDR2 YSYEKL.

The chain carries TRBV6-5 and TRBJ2-3; D gene unclear. Trimming cost V 4 bases and J 10 bases, with 12 bases left between them. Germline V lookup: CDR1 MNHEY, CDR2 SVGAGI. This CDR3 is built from 12 residues. CDR3 amino acids: CASSSDKSSQYF. The CDR3 coding sequence is TGTGCCAGCAGTTCCGATAAGAGCTCGCAGTATTTT.

V and J are TRBV6-5 and TRBJ1-1; D is uncertain. The germline V and J ends were trimmed by 7 bases and 7 bases, with 16 bases remaining between them. Germline values: CDR1 MNHEY, CDR2 SVGAGI. The CDR3 runs 13 residues. The CDR3 loop is CASTTPQAREAFF. The CDR3 DNA reads as TGTGCCAGCACCACACCACAAGCACGTGAAGCTTTCTTT.

Comment on this clone: The likely explanation is a read error, given a far larger clone one base away. Other DNA sequences of this sample code for an identical CDR3. The rearrangement uses TRBV6-5 and TRBJ2-5, with TRBD1 matching over 7 bases. CDR1 MNHEY and CDR2 SVGAGI come from the germline V gene. J gave up 7 bases and V 5 bases, and 13 bases lay outside the gene matches. The CDR3 covers 15 residues. This CDR3 reads CASSVGDSRLGTQYF. The CDR3 nucleotides are TGTGCCAGCAGTGTCGGGGACAGCCGCTTAGGGACCCAGTACTTC.

V is TRBV28 and J is TRBJ1-1; D might be TRBD1 (5 bases). Germline CDR1 MDHEN, CDR2 SYDVKM. Trimming took 8 bases from V and 1 from J, leaving 17 bases between them. CDR3 length: 15 amino acids. DNA of the CDR3: TGTGCCAGCTGCAAGAAGGGGATCGGGAACACTGAAGCTTTCTTT. This translates into CASCKKGIGNTEAFF.

The gene calls are TRBV6-6 and TRBJ1-2; D is unresolved. V dropped 3 bases and J dropped 8 bases, with 16 bases sitting between them. This CDR3 is built from 14 residues. Germline CDR1 is MNHNY and CDR2 is SVGAGI (reference sequence). The CDR3 region is CASSYSPTGRGYTF. The CDR3 DNA sequence: TGTGCCAGCAGTTATTCACCCACCGGGCGGGGCTACACCTTC.

The J gene is TRBJ2-3, the V gene TRBV18; 7 bases are shared with TRBD2. CDR3 length equals 15 residues. The trim removed 3 bases at V and 2 bases at J, leaving 5 bases unmatched. Per the germline V gene, CDR1 is KGHSH and CDR2 is LQKENI. The CDR3 reads CASSPLTSATDTQYF. The CDR3 DNA reads TGTGCCAGCTCACCGCTCACTAGCGCCACAGATACGCAGTATTTT. Full variable domain (remainder filled in from reference TRBV18 and TRBJ2-3): NAGVMQNPRHLVRRRGQEARLRCSPMKGHSHVYWYRQLPEEGLKFMVYLQKENIIDESGMPKERFSAEFPKEGPSILRIQQVVRGDSAAYFCASSPLTSATDTQYFGPGTRLTVL.

The chain is built from TRBV18 and TRBJ1-5, with a possible D match to TRBD1 (5 bases). Per germline, CDR1 KGHSH and CDR2 LQKENI. V dropped 3 bases and J dropped 0 bases, with 12 bases sitting between them. This CDR3 has 16 residues. As DNA, the CDR3 is TGTGCCAGCTCACCTGGGACGGCGAATAGCAATCAGCCCCAGCATTTT. Its translation: CASSPGTANSNQPQHF.

About this clone itself: The sample holds other DNA sequences that translate to the same CDR3. This chain connects TRBV10-3 to TRBJ1-6; 10 bases are a match to TRBD1. J was trimmed by 7 bases and V by 6 bases; bases with no gene match: 3. The CDR3 runs to 14 residues. The V gene's germline CDR1 is ENHRY and CDR2 SYGVKD. The CDR3 sequence: CAISRDRGNSPLHF. CDR3 nucleotide sequence: TGTGCCATCAGCCGGGACAGGGGCAATTCACCCCTCCACTTT.

This chain links TRBV30 with TRBJ2-3; D is uncertain. V lost 2 bases to trimming and J lost 5 bases, with 14 bases between them. CDR1 and CDR2 from the germline V gene are GTSNPN and SVGIG (reference sequence). CDR3 length equals 14 residues. Here the CDR3 DNA reads TGTGCCTGGAGTCCGTCCGGGCGAGGAGATACGCAGTATTTT. Translation gives CAWSPSGRGDTQYF.

V gene TRBV9 combines with J gene TRBJ2-7; TRBD1 might be the D (7 bases). This CDR3 region has 15 residues. The V gene's germline CDR1 is SGDLS and CDR2 YYNGEE. The V gene lost 4 bases and the J gene lost 2 bases, with 16 bases spanning the gap. As DNA, the CDR3 is TGTGCCAGCAGCAAGGAGGGGGCCCCCCCCTACGAGCAGTACTTC. It encodes CASSKEGAPPYEQYF.

This rearrangement joins TRBV7-9 to TRBJ2-5, with a tentative D call TRBD2 (5 bases). The CDR3 runs to 15 residues. V lost 5 bases and J 5 bases, leaving 18 bases between the germline ends. Germline CDR1 is SEHNR and CDR2 is FQNEAQ (reference sequence). The CDR3, as DNA: TGTGCCAGCAGCGTTTTCACGGAGGTGAGGGAGACCCAGTACTTC. Translated, it gives CASSVFTEVRETQYF.

The chain combines TRBV7-3 with TRBJ2-5; 11 positions agree with TRBD2. The CDR3 sequence is 16 residues long. Germline CDR1 SGHTA, CDR2 FQGTGA. The V segment lost 3 bases and the J segment 1 base; nucleotides outside the gene matches: 4. DNA of the CDR3: TGTGCCAGCAGCTTCGGACTAGCGGGCATCCAAGAGACCCAGTACTTC. This sequence encodes CASSFGLAGIQETQYF.

The chain is built from TRBV5-1 and TRBJ2-7, with TRBD1 matching 10 bases. The germline V gene has CDR1 SGHRS and CDR2 YFSETQ. This CDR3 has 15 amino acids. J lost 3 bases, V lost 0 bases, and 3 bases had no gene match. The CDR3 DNA sequence: TGCGCCAGCAGCTTGGGGACAGGGGGAGGCTACGAGCAGTACTTC. It is translated as CASSLGTGGGYEQYF.

This clone was counted many times. The CDR3 loop is CASTGGTGYGYTF. The CDR3 DNA sequence: TGTGCCAGCACCGGGGGGACGGGCTATGGCTACACCTTC. The chain couples TRBV28 to TRBJ1-2; a possible D gene is TRBD1 (5 bases). Germline V gene lookup returns CDR1 MDHEN and CDR2 SYDVKM. The CDR3 loop spans 13 amino acids. V was trimmed by 7 bases and J by 4 bases, leaving 13 bases between them.

V gene TRBV7-2 combines with J gene TRBJ2-7; D may be TRBD1 (5 bases). With 6 bases removed from V and 2 bases from J, the gap between germline ends came to 14 bases. The CDR3 length is 14 residues. Germline V lookup: CDR1 SGHTA, CDR2 FQGNSA. The CDR3 sequence is CASRSDRDPYEQYF. The CDR3 DNA reads TGTGCCAGCAGATCCGACAGAGACCCCTACGAGCAGTACTTC.